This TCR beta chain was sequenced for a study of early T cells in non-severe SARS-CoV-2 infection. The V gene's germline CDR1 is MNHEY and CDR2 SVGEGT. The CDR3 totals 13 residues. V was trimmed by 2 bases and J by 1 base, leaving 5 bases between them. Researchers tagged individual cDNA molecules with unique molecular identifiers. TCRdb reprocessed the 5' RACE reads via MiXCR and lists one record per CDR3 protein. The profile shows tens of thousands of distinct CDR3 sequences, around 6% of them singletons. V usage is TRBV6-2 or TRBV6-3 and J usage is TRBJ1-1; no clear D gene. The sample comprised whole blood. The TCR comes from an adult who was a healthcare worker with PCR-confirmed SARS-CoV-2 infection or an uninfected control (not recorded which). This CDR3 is CASSYGRNTEAFF. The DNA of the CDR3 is TGTGCCAGCAGTTACGGTAGGAACACTGAAGCTTTCTTT.